One and the same sample provided the 27 T cell receptor beta chains below, sequenced in a study of Graves' ophthalmopathy and Graves' hyperthyroidism. The sequenced template was RNA, covering the TCR beta CDR3 region. An opening RT-PCR round employed HTBI primers and preceded a second-round multiplex PCR. From the multiplex PCR reads, TCRdb called clonotypes with MiXCR, one entry per CDR3 protein. The sample holds more than 1,000,000 distinct CDR3 sequences; around a third are singletons and the top ten take over 8.5%. Material for sequencing was peripheral blood or thyroid tissue (not recorded which). These receptors originate from an adult man with Graves' hyperthyroidism.

V gene TRBV6-6 combines with J gene TRBJ2-7; D may match TRBD1 or TRBD2 (5 bases each). CDR1 MNHNY and CDR2 SVGAGI come from the germline V gene (reference sequence). This CDR3 region has 16 residues. V was pared by 0 bases and J by 3 bases, with 15 bases between. CDR3 bases: TGTGCCAGCAGTTACTCATGGTGGGGGAAAGTCTACGAGCAGTACTTC. Its protein is CASSYSWWGKVYEQYF.

The chain uses TRBV10-3 and TRBJ2-7; D not resolved. V dropped 0 bases and J dropped 5 bases, with 8 bases sitting between them. The CDR3 has 13 amino acids. Germline V gene sequence: CDR1 ENHRY, CDR2 SYGVKD. Here the CDR3 reads CAISESWGNEQYF. The CDR3, as DNA: TGTGCCATCAGTGAGTCATGGGGAAACGAGCAGTACTTC.

Notes on this clonotype: A much larger clone differs by one base, so this may be a read error. The chain carries TRBV9 and TRBJ1-5; the D is unclear. V lost 4 bases and J 4 bases, leaving 15 bases between the germline ends. The CDR3 length is 15 residues. Germline CDR1 SGDLS, CDR2 YYNGEE. CDR3 in amino acids: CASSIGGDWNQPQHF. Here the CDR3 DNA reads TGTGCCAGCAGCATAGGAGGCGATTGGAATCAGCCCCAGCATTTT. Together with reference TRBV9 and TRBJ1-5, the CDR3 gives the full variable domain: DSGVTQTPKHLITATGQRVTLRCSPRSGDLSVYWYQQSLDQGLQFLIQYYNGEERAKGNILERFSAQQFPDLHSELNLSSLELGDSALYFCASSIGGDWNQPQHFGDGTRLSIL.

There are many counts of this clonotype. The DNA for the CDR3 is TGCGCCAGCAGCTTGAGCACCCCAATAAAAGCTTTCTTT. Translation gives CASSLSTPIKAFF. This rearrangement joins TRBV5-1 to TRBJ1-1, with unresolved D. Trimming removed 1 base at V and 9 bases at J, with 13 bases between. The germline gives CDR1 SGHRS, CDR2 YFSETQ. The CDR3 spans 13 residues.

As regards this clonotype: A junction boundary mismatches the germline segment, possibly from a read error. This chain joins TRBV25-1 and TRBJ2-6, with 7 positions matching TRBD1. The CDR3 runs 13 residues. The V gene's germline CDR1 is MGHDK and CDR2 SYGVNS. The CDR3 loop is CASSVKGALFPAF. The DNA for the CDR3 is TGTGCCAGCAGTGTCAAGGGGGCGTTATTCCCGGCTTTC.

This chain joins TRBV19 and TRBJ2-2; 7 nucleotides match TRBD1. The CDR3 is 15 amino acids. V gave up 7 bases and J gave up 1 base; unmatched junction bases: 6. From germline, CDR1 is LNHDA and CDR2 SQIVND (reference sequence). CDR3 sequence: CASTLQGLNTGELFF. CDR3 nucleotides: TGTGCCAGTACTTTACAGGGGTTGAACACCGGGGAGCTGTTTTTT.

V is TRBV10-3 and J is TRBJ1-5; D is ambiguous. CDR3 length equals 16 residues. Germline CDR1 is ENHRY and CDR2 is SYGVKD. The germline V and J ends were trimmed by 7 bases and 6 bases, with 22 bases remaining between them. CDR3 sequence reads: CAITFAPRGMAQPQHF. The CDR3 region has the DNA TGTGCCATCACCTTCGCCCCGCGGGGAATGGCTCAGCCCCAGCATTTT.

This clonotype was detected ten times or more. The rearrangement uses TRBV5-5 and TRBJ1-2; 7 bases line up with TRBD1. V lost 3 bases, J lost 6 bases, and 5 bases stayed unmatched. The CDR3 is 13 residues long. Germline V lookup: CDR1 SGHKS, CDR2 YYEKEE (reference sequence). The CDR3 DNA reads as TGTGCCAGCAGCTCTGACAGGGTGGATGGCTACACCTTC. It codes for CASSSDRVDGYTF.

The chain's CDR3 is CATDRDRRFYEQYF. The CDR3 nucleotides read TGTGCCACCGACAGAGATCGCAGATTCTACGAGCAGTACTTC. The rearrangement joins TRBV15 to TRBJ2-7; tentatively, D is TRBD1 (5 bases). Trimming took 8 bases from V and 3 from J, leaving 17 bases between them. The CDR3 contains 14 residues. The V gene's germline CDR1 is LNHNV and CDR2 YYDKDF (reference sequence). Full variable domain (outside the CDR3, taken from reference TRBV15 and TRBJ2-7): DAMVIQNPRYQVTQFGKPVTLSCSQTLNHNVMYWYQQKSSQAPKLLFHYYDKDFNNEADTPDNFQSRRPNTSFCFLDIRSPGLGDTAMYLCATDRDRRFYEQYFGPGTRLTVT.

Regarding this clonotype: One base away lies a much larger clone, so this may be a sequencing read error. This chain links TRBV11-3 with TRBJ2-7; TRBD2 matches at 8 bases. The CDR3 consists of 14 residues. Germline assignment: CDR1 SGHNT and CDR2 YENEEA. With V trimmed by 0 bases and J by 3 bases, 1 base remained unmatched. The CDR3 DNA reads TGTGCCAGCAGCTTAGATCTAGCGGGCTACGAGCAGTACTTC. Protein sequence: CASSLDLAGYEQYF.

V and J are TRBV10-2 and TRBJ2-5; TRBD1 agrees at 8 bases. CDR1 is WSHSY, CDR2 SAAADI, per germline. There are 14 residues in the CDR3. J gave up 4 bases and V 4 bases, and 5 bases lay outside the gene matches. This CDR3 is CASSAQDRGETQYF. In DNA form, the CDR3 reads TGCGCCAGCAGTGCTCAAGACAGGGGAGAGACCCAGTACTTC.

This clonotype has just a few counts. V and J are TRBV9 and TRBJ1-1, with a weak D call TRBD1 (6 bases). The CDR3 length is 13 residues. V was trimmed by 10 bases and J by 1 base, leaving 14 bases between them. Germline assignment: CDR1 SGDLS and CDR2 YYNGEE. The CDR3 DNA reads as TGTGCCTGGAGTTTACAGGGGAACACTGAAGCTTTCTTT. This encodes CAWSLQGNTEAFF.

This clonotype was counted ten times or more. This CDR3 is CASSYSWGNTEAFF. The DNA for the CDR3 is TGTGCCAGCAGTTACTCATGGGGGAACACTGAAGCTTTCTTT. The chain employs TRBV6-5 and TRBJ1-1; D gene uncertain. Germline V gene lookup returns CDR1 MNHEY and CDR2 SVGAGI. The V gene lost 0 bases and the J gene lost 1 base, with 6 bases spanning the gap. The CDR3 covers 14 residues.

This clonotype was seen at least ten times. This sequence joins TRBV5-1 and TRBJ2-7; the D gene is possibly TRBD1 (5 bases). The germline gives CDR1 SGHRS, CDR2 YFSETQ. The CDR3 sequence is 14 residues long. V was clipped by 1 base and J by 5 bases, with 13 bases between them. The CDR3 region has the DNA TGCGCCAGCAGCTTGAACCTACAGGAGCACGAGCAGTACTTC. Translated, it gives CASSLNLQEHEQYF.

The sample holds many counts of this clonotype. The J gene is TRBJ2-5, the V gene TRBV6-6, with D perhaps TRBD1 (6 bases). V lost 2 bases and J 4 bases, leaving 14 bases between the germline ends. The CDR3 extends over 15 amino acids. The germline gives CDR1 MNHNY, CDR2 SVGAGI (reference sequence). This CDR3 is CASSYTTGLGETQYF. CDR3 coding DNA: TGTGCCAGCAGTTACACAACAGGGTTGGGAGAGACCCAGTACTTC.

Note on this clonotype: One end of the junction fails to match germline, which may point to a read error. The V gene is TRBV7-7, the J gene TRBJ2-5; either TRBD1 or TRBD2 may fit D (5 bases each). The CDR3 totals 15 residues. Germline CDR1 and CDR2: SSHAT and FNYEAQ (reference sequence). CDR3 nucleotide sequence: TGTGCTAGCAGCCGATTAACCCGGGGACCAGAGACCCAGTACTTC. Translating it yields CASSRLTRGPETQYF.

This chain links TRBV11-1 with TRBJ2-7; D perhaps matches TRBD1 (5 bases). This CDR3 is 13 amino acids long. V was cut by 4 bases and J by 3 bases, with 10 bases left in between. Looked up from germline, CDR1 is SGHAT and CDR2 is FQDESV (reference sequence). The CDR3 sequence is CASSSPGYYEQYF. CDR3 coding DNA: TGTGCCAGCAGCTCCCCAGGGTACTACGAGCAGTACTTC.

The J gene is TRBJ2-7, the V gene TRBV10-3, with 9 bases that match TRBD2. The CDR3 totals 13 residues. V trimming: 3 bases; J trimming: 3 bases; junction bases outside the gene matches: 0. Per germline, CDR1 ENHRY and CDR2 SYGVKD. CDR3 region: CAISDSGSYEQYF. In nucleotides, the CDR3 is TGTGCCATCAGTGATAGCGGGAGCTACGAGCAGTACTTC.

The chain joins TRBV7-9 to TRBJ2-7; 8 nucleotides line up with TRBD2. After removal of 5 bases from V and 3 bases from J, the junction contained 12 bases not matched to a gene. CDR1 is SEHNR, CDR2 FQNEAQ, per germline (reference sequence). The CDR3 has 16 amino acids. Here the CDR3 DNA reads TGTGCCAGCAGCCCAGACCCCCGCGGGAGGCACTACGAGCAGTACTTC. This gives the protein CASSPDPRGRHYEQYF.

The chain uses TRBV20-1 and TRBJ2-7; TRBD1 is a possible D gene (6 bases). Germline CDR1 DFQATT, CDR2 SNEGSKA (reference sequence). The CDR3 extends over 14 amino acids. V lost 5 bases to trimming and J lost 6 bases, with 20 bases between them. CDR3 region: CSAAGQMGFSEQYF. CDR3 coding DNA: TGCAGTGCTGCCGGACAGATGGGCTTCAGCGAGCAGTACTTC.

This clonotype was seen at least ten times. The J gene is TRBJ1-5, the V gene TRBV4-1, with D unresolved. This CDR3 contains 14 residues. V lost 0 bases and J lost 1, with 4 bases in between. Germline V gene lookup returns CDR1 MGHRA and CDR2 YSYEKL. The CDR3 sequence is CASSQEGSNQPQHF. Written as DNA, the CDR3 is TGCGCCAGCAGCCAAGAGGGCAGCAATCAGCCCCAGCATTTT.

This clonotype was recorded many times. The V call is TRBV10-3, the J call TRBJ2-5; TRBD2 is a possible D gene (6 bases). Germline V gene lookup returns CDR1 ENHRY and CDR2 SYGVKD. This CDR3 contains 13 residues. Trimming cost V 6 bases and J 2 bases, with 10 bases left between them. The CDR3 sequence is CAIRAGIQETQYF. The CDR3 DNA is TGTGCCATCAGGGCGGGGATACAAGAGACCCAGTACTTC.

This clonotype has just a few counts. The V call is TRBV12-3 or TRBV12-4, the J call TRBJ2-5; TRBD2 matches 8 bases. Losses at the gene ends were 4 bases for V and 0 bases for J; bases not matched to a gene: 16. The CDR3 is 19 amino acids. Here the CDR3 DNA reads TGTGCCAGCAGTTACTCAGCGATGGAACAACTAGCGGACCAAGAGACCCAGTACTTC. Translation: CASSYSAMEQLADQETQYF.

A note on this clonotype: Its ends do not fully match the called genes, so a read error is possible. The chain employs TRBV5-1 and TRBJ1-6; D is undetermined. Germline V lookup: CDR1 SGHRS, CDR2 YFSETQ. CDR3 length equals 17 residues. CDR3: CASSAVVGSSYNSPLHF. CDR3 in DNA: TGTGCCAGCAGCGCGGTCGTGGGAAGCTCCTATAATTCACCCCTCCACTTT.

The J gene is TRBJ1-1, the V gene TRBV30; 7 nucleotides line up with TRBD1. Germline loops: CDR1 GTSNPN, CDR2 SVGIG (reference sequence). After removal of 3 bases from V and 7 bases from J, the junction contained 11 bases not matched to a gene. This CDR3 comprises 14 residues. The CDR3 sequence: CAWSGRGGASEAFF. The CDR3 DNA is TGTGCCTGGAGCGGACGAGGGGGCGCGAGTGAAGCTTTCTTT.

The rearrangement links TRBV12-3 or TRBV12-4 to TRBJ2-7; the D call may be TRBD1 or TRBD2 (5 bases each). Deletions cut 2 bases from V and 2 bases from J, with 13 bases between. The length of the CDR3 is 15 residues. In DNA form, the CDR3 reads TGTGCCAGCAGTTTAACGGGACCGCGCCCCTACGAGCAGTACTTC. Residues: CASSLTGPRPYEQYF.

The rearrangement joins TRBV6-5 to TRBJ2-7; the match to TRBD2 covers 8 bases. Germline CDR1 and CDR2: MNHEY and SVGAGI. V lost 7 bases and J lost 7; bases outside the gene matches: 9. CDR3 length: 13 amino acids. The CDR3 DNA reads as TGTGCCAGCACCGGGGGGGAATCGGGAGAGCAGTACTTC. This gives the protein CASTGGESGEQYF.